This entry lists 20 T cell receptor beta chains sequenced from one sample in a study of blood T cells in healthy people across ages. A sample-barcoded 5' primer and a J-beta primer mix were used in a second PCR of roughly 6 to 11 cycles. MiXCR was run by TCRdb on the 5' RACE reads, yielding one entry per CDR3 protein. This sample has 600,000 or so distinct CDR3 sequences, with 45% to 55% found just once. Sequenced input: blood. All receptors derive from a man of 80 years or more in good health.

This clonotype appeared a few times. The chain recombines TRBV29-1 with TRBJ2-3; D is possibly TRBD2 (6 bases). Trimming stripped 4 bases from V and 2 bases from J, with 19 bases between. CDR3 length: 16 amino acids. Germline lookup yields CDR1 SQVTM and CDR2 ANQGSEA. CDR3 region: CSVGRVRDGLTDTQYF. The CDR3 DNA reads as TGCAGCGTTGGGAGGGTGCGGGACGGACTCACAGATACGCAGTATTTT.

The chain is built from TRBV7-9 and TRBJ1-1; D is possibly TRBD1 (5 bases). V was trimmed by 5 bases and J by 1 base, leaving 11 bases between them. The CDR3 is made up of 14 amino acids. Germline V gives CDR1 SEHNR, CDR2 FQNEAQ (reference sequence). The CDR3 bases are TGTGCCAGCAGCCCCAGGGTAGCGAACACTGAAGCTTTCTTT. Translating it yields CASSPRVANTEAFF.

The V gene is TRBV20-1, the J gene TRBJ2-3; 10 positions match TRBD1. The J segment lost 5 bases and the V segment lost 5 bases, leaving 13 bases of the junction unmatched. Germline V gene data show CDR1 as DFQATT and CDR2 as SNEGSKA (reference sequence). This CDR3 is 16 amino acids long. In nucleotides, the CDR3 is TGCAGTGCTCCCTCGACCCCGGGACAGGGGCAAGATACGCAGTATTTT. Its protein product is CSAPSTPGQGQDTQYF.

Many counts were recorded for this clonotype. The CDR3 bases are TGTGCCAGCAGCTTACTAGGGAAGGACTATGGCTACACCTTC. It translates to CASSLLGKDYGYTF. The chain has TRBV7-9 and TRBJ1-2; D call uncertain. The germline V and J ends were trimmed by 2 bases and 3 bases, with 10 bases remaining between them. CDR1 and CDR2 (germline): SEHNR, FQNEAQ (reference sequence). CDR3 length: 14 residues. The full variable domain, completed using reference TRBV7-9 and TRBJ1-2, is DTGVSQNPRHKITKRGQNVTFRCDPISEHNRLYWYRQTLGQGPEFLTYFQNEAQLEKSRLLSDRFSAERPKGSFSTLEIQRTEQGDSAMYLCASSLLGKDYGYTFGSGTRLTVV.

The chain is built from TRBV7-9 and TRBJ2-1, with a possible D match to TRBD2 (7 bases). Germline V gives CDR1 SEHNR, CDR2 FQNEAQ (reference sequence). Trimming shortened V by 1 base and J by 9 bases, and 22 bases separated the two germline ends. The CDR3 loop spans 17 amino acids. The DNA for the CDR3 is TGTGCCAGCAGCTTAGGGGGCTCGCCGCGAAGGGGGGGTGAGCAGTTCTTC. This codes for CASSLGGSPRRGGEQFF.

The chain has TRBV29-1 and TRBJ1-1; no definite D call. The CDR3 covers 11 residues. CDR1 is SQVTM and CDR2 is ANQGSEA in the germline V gene. V was shortened by 1 base and J by 5 bases, with 5 bases between the two germline ends. Here the CDR3 DNA reads TGCAGCGTTGAAGGTCTTACTGAAGCTTTCTTT. Protein: CSVEGLTEAFF.

This chain links TRBV7-2 with TRBJ2-1; TRBD2 aligns across 13 bases. This CDR3 has 19 residues. CDR1 and CDR2 (germline): SGHTA, FQGNSA. V gave up 4 bases and J gave up 8 bases; unmatched junction bases: 17. The CDR3 DNA reads as TGTGCCAGCAGCTCCCGTCCCGAATCCGGACTAGCGGGAGCCTATGAGCAGTTCTTC. This sequence encodes CASSSRPESGLAGAYEQFF.

This clonotype was counted a single time. The V gene is TRBV11-1, the J gene TRBJ2-1; D call uncertain. The CDR3 is made up of 15 amino acids. CDR1 is SGHAT and CDR2 is FQDESV in the germline V gene (reference sequence). V lost 1 base and J 5 bases, leaving 12 bases between the germline ends. CDR3 DNA sequence: TGTGCCAGCAGCTTAGTTCTACGGACGAACAATGAGCAGTTCTTC. Residues: CASSLVLRTNNEQFF.

The CDR3 DNA is TGCAGTGCCCCGGACAGGGTTGAGGCCCAGTACTTC. Amino acids: CSAPDRVEAQYF. This chain uses TRBV20-1 with TRBJ2-5; 8 nucleotides line up with TRBD1. Per the germline V gene, CDR1 is DFQATT and CDR2 is SNEGSKA (reference sequence). The CDR3 extends over 12 amino acids. V shed 6 bases and J 9 bases; nucleotides not matched to a gene: 9.

The V gene is TRBV20-1, the J gene TRBJ2-1; 12 bases agree with TRBD2. CDR1 is DFQATT, CDR2 SNEGSKA, per germline (reference sequence). The V gene end was trimmed by 2 bases and the J gene end by 4 bases; junction bases not matched to a gene: 6. The CDR3 has 16 residues. The CDR3 region has the DNA TGCAGTGCTAGATCTCGACTAGCGGGGGATTACAATGAGCAGTTCTTC. This gives the protein CSARSRLAGDYNEQFF.

In this sample, this clonotype turned up many times. The chain links TRBV6-1 to TRBJ1-1; 8 bases align to TRBD1. With 5 bases clipped from V and 4 bases from J, the junction kept 6 bases outside the gene matches. Looked up from germline, CDR1 is MNHNS and CDR2 is SASEGT. The CDR3 consists of 14 residues. CDR3 nucleotides: TGTGCCAGCAGTCCCCAGACAGGGGCCACTGAAGCTTTCTTT. Translated: CASSPQTGATEAFF.

V and J are TRBV20-1 and TRBJ2-7, with 9 nucleotides matching TRBD1. Germline assignment: CDR1 DFQATT and CDR2 SNEGSKA (reference sequence). With 3 bases clipped from V and 1 base from J, the junction kept 13 bases outside the gene matches. The CDR3 covers 17 residues. The CDR3 is CSARGWGTGYGSYEQYF. CDR3 in DNA: TGCAGTGCTAGGGGGTGGGGGACAGGGTATGGTTCCTACGAGCAGTACTTC.

The chain recombines TRBV7-3 with TRBJ2-7; a possible D gene is TRBD1 (5 bases). With 2 bases removed from V and 5 bases from J, the gap between germline ends came to 10 bases. This CDR3 region has 13 residues. CDR1 and CDR2 (germline): SGHTA, FQGTGA. The CDR3 here is CASSLVPGNEQYF. DNA for the CDR3: TGTGCCAGCAGCTTAGTTCCAGGGAACGAGCAGTACTTC.

This chain uses TRBV5-1 with TRBJ1-2; possibly TRBD1 for D (5 bases). The V end lost 2 bases, the J end lost 2 bases, and 10 bases lay between the germline ends. The CDR3 sequence is 14 residues long. Per germline, CDR1 SGHRS and CDR2 YFSETQ. The CDR3 region is CASSFDSTNYGYTF. In DNA, the CDR3 is TGCGCCAGCAGCTTCGACAGCACGAACTATGGCTACACCTTC.

This clonotype occurred many times. The chain has TRBV6-5 and TRBJ1-1, with unresolved D. V was cut by 0 bases and J by 0 bases, with 8 bases left in between. This CDR3 contains 15 residues. Germline loops: CDR1 MNHEY, CDR2 SVGAGI. The CDR3 region is CASSYSSVVNTEAFF. The CDR3 DNA sequence: TGTGCCAGCAGTTACTCGTCGGTCGTGAACACTGAAGCTTTCTTT.

J is TRBJ1-2 and V is TRBV7-3; a possible D gene is TRBD1 (6 bases). The CDR3 runs to 13 residues. CDR1 and CDR2 (germline): SGHTA, FQGTGA. Trimming stripped 5 bases from V and 7 bases from J, with 14 bases between. The CDR3 coding sequence is TGTGCCAGCAGCCTAGGGCAGGGGATTGGCTACACCTTC. The encoded protein is CASSLGQGIGYTF.

The chain uses TRBV11-3 and TRBJ2-3; 7 positions agree with TRBD2. The CDR3 extends over 15 amino acids. Germline CDR1 SGHNT, CDR2 YENEEA. With 5 bases clipped from V and 1 base from J, the junction kept 6 bases outside the gene matches. For the CDR3, the DNA is TGTGCCAGCAGCCCTACCCGGGAGGGCACAGATACGCAGTATTTT. Protein: CASSPTREGTDTQYF.

Concerning this clonotype itself: Germline and junction disagree at one end, which may indicate a read error. The chain joins TRBV4-1 to TRBJ2-6; D gene unclear. Germline CDR1 and CDR2: MGHRA and YSYEKL. The length of the CDR3 is 16 residues. The CDR3 region has the DNA TGCGCTAGCAGCCAAGAGGAATTATCTGGGGCCAACGTCCTGACTTTC. This encodes CASSQEELSGANVLTF.

The gene calls are TRBV10-3 and TRBJ1-2; perhaps TRBD1 as D (5 bases). Trimming cost V 3 bases and J 0 bases, with 14 bases left between them. Germline assignment: CDR1 ENHRY and CDR2 SYGVKD. The CDR3 sequence is 16 residues long. In DNA form, the CDR3 reads TGTGCCATCAGTGAAACGGGGACGACTACTAACTATGGCTACACCTTC. This translates into CAISETGTTTNYGYTF.

This clonotype was seen just once. Since a much larger clone is just one base distant, this may be a read error. The chain links TRBV12-3 or TRBV12-4 to TRBJ1-1; TRBD1 matches at 11 bases. This CDR3 is 13 amino acids long. J gave up 4 bases and V 7 bases, and 2 bases lay outside the gene matches. The CDR3 here is CASTGTGGTEAFF. CDR3 DNA: TGTGCCAGCACCGGGACAGGGGGCACTGAAGCTTTCTTT.